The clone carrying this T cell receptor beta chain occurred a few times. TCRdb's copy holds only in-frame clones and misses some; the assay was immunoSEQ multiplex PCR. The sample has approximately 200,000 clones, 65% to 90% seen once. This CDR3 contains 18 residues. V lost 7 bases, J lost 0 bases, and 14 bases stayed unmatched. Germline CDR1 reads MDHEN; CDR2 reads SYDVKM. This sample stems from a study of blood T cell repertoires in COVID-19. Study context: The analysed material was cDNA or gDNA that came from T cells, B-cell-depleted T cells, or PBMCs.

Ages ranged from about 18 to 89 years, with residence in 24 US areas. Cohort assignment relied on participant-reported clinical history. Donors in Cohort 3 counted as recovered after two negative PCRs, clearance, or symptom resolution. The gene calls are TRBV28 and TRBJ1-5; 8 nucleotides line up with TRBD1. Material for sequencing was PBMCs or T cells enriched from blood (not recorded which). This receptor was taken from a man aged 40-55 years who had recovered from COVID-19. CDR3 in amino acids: CASTTAGQVAYSNQPQHF. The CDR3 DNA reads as TGTGCCAGCACCACGGCGGGACAGGTCGCTTATAGCAATCAGCCCCAGCATTTT.